This TCR beta chain is from a study of blood T cell repertoires in COVID-19. At the level of the study: The United States, Italy and Spain supplied acute and convalescent COVID-19 samples. PBMCs, B-cell-depleted T cells, or T cells provided the cDNA or gDNA that made up the material.

CDR1 is SGHNT and CDR2 is YENEEA in the germline V gene. Unmatched junction bases numbered 4, after V lost 4 bases and J lost 2 bases. The CDR3 length is 15 residues. Authors' data handling: Reference gene primer amplification yielded estimated nucleated cell counts. Generated by immunoSEQ multiplex PCR, the TCRdb table keeps only in-frame clones and is missing some. Clone size and V and J calls were adopted from that table, with D and trimming inferred from the DNA. The repertoire has some 520,000 clones, roughly 89% of them found once; the top ten carry over 0.7%. In Seattle, patients joined the study during active infection and were tracked longitudinally.

This clonotype originated in a man between 18 and 29 years old with COVID-19, enrolled during active disease. The chain is built from TRBV11-3 and TRBJ2-7, with 11 bases that match TRBD2. Sample: peripheral blood. CDR3 bases: TGTGCCAGCAGCTCGAGTAGCGGGGGGGCCTACGAGCAGTACTTC. Its translation is CASSSSSGGAYEQYF.